The clone carrying this T cell receptor (beta chain) was observed a few times. Its cognate antigen is unknown. MiXCR, run by TCRdb on the 5' RACE reads, gives a single entry per CDR3 protein. The sample lists 500,000 to 550,000 distinct CDR3 sequences; over 9.5% were seen once. V lost 2 bases to trimming and J lost 5 bases, with 13 bases between them. This CDR3 region has 15 residues. The data derive from a study of CD8 T cells in ankylosing spondylitis. Notes on the study in general: Among TCR beta sequences, a motif of under ten highly homologous variants appeared characteristic of ankylosing spondylitis blood.

The chain uses TRBV12-3 or TRBV12-4 and TRBJ2-1; a possible D gene is TRBD2 (6 bases). This receptor was identified in a male donor with ankylosing spondylitis. Sequencing input: blood, either unsorted or a sorted T cell fraction (not recorded which). CDR3 protein: CASSLRLARDNEQFF. As DNA, the CDR3 is TGTGCCAGCAGTTTAAGGCTAGCGAGAGACAATGAGCAGTTCTTC.